Below, one T cell receptor beta chain is given with its context. The sample comes from a study of blood T cell repertoires in COVID-19. Study in general: Samples of COVID-19 (acute and convalescent) were obtained from the United States, Italy and Spain. Nucleic acid was either cDNA or gDNA, and it came from T cells, B-cell-depleted T cells, or PBMCs.

In the authors' methods: The authors estimated nucleated cell counts from reference gene primer amplification. Method: immunoSEQ multiplex PCR; TCRdb's copy keeps in-frame clones and lacks some. V and J calls and clone size are copied from that table; D and trimming were computed from the DNA. The table records some 200,000 clones, around four fifths of them present only once. Trimming cost V 4 bases and J 0 bases, with 7 bases left between them. CDR1 and CDR2 (germline): LGHNA, YSLEER. The CDR3 loop spans 14 amino acids. Enrollment of patients from Seattle took place during active infection, with longitudinal follow-up.

The chain recombines TRBV4-3 with TRBJ1-5; the D is unclear. Sequencing used peripheral blood. The sequence was obtained from a man aged 55 to 69 with COVID-19, enrolled during active disease. The CDR3 DNA reads TGCGCCAGCAGCCCCCAGTATAGCAATCAGCCCCAGCATTTT. As protein: CASSPQYSNQPQHF.